These 32 T cell receptor beta chains were all obtained from the same sample, sequenced in a study of blood T cell repertoires in COVID-19. Clones were read by immunoSEQ multiplex PCR, and TCRdb kept only the in-frame ones, dropping some. The data show about 68,000 clones, 70% to 90% seen once. Specimen: peripheral blood. These receptors were obtained from a woman in her forties or fifties with COVID-19, enrolled during active disease.

This chain uses TRBV11-2 with TRBJ2-7, with D perhaps TRBD2 (6 bases). The germline V gene has CDR1 SGHAT and CDR2 FQNNGV. The V and J ends lost 3 bases and 3 bases respectively, with 6 bases between them. The CDR3 totals 12 residues. CDR3: CASSLTSYEQYF. In DNA form, the CDR3 reads TGTGCCAGCAGCTTGACTAGCTACGAGCAGTACTTC.

A word on this clone: Other nucleotide sequences in the sample specify the same CDR3. The chain has TRBV11-2 and TRBJ2-7, with 12 positions matching TRBD1. The germline V gene has CDR1 SGHAT and CDR2 FQNNGV. The CDR3 sequence is 14 residues long. With V trimmed by 3 bases and J by 4 bases, 1 base remained unmatched. This CDR3 is CASSLGQGAYEQYF. The CDR3 DNA sequence: TGTGCCAGCAGCTTGGGACAGGGGGCTTACGAGCAGTACTTC.

The chain has TRBV9 and TRBJ2-2, with D possibly being TRBD2 (6 bases). V gave up 0 bases and J gave up 8 bases, with 17 bases separating them. This CDR3 is 16 amino acids long. Germline CDR1 reads SGDLS; CDR2 reads YYNGEE. The CDR3 bases are TGTGCCAGCAGCGTAGGCGGGACTGCTCTTGGGGGGGAGCTGTTTTTT. This translates into CASSVGGTALGGELFF.

CDR3 DNA: TGTGCCAGCAGCCCCAGGGGGGCCCAAGAGACCCAGTACTTC. This encodes CASSPRGAQETQYF. This chain links TRBV11-2 with TRBJ2-5, with D maybe TRBD1 (7 bases). Per the germline V gene, CDR1 is SGHAT and CDR2 is FQNNGV. This CDR3 has 14 residues. Trimming removed 5 bases at V and 1 base at J, with 11 bases between.

V usage is TRBV30 and J usage is TRBJ1-5, with D unresolved. The CDR3 length is 12 residues. V lost 0 bases and J lost 5, with 5 bases in between. In germline, CDR1 is GTSNPN, CDR2 SVGIG (reference sequence). CDR3 loop: CAWSVLHQPQHF. In DNA, the CDR3 is TGTGCCTGGAGTGTACTACATCAGCCCCAGCATTTT. The full variable domain, with the rest looked up from reference TRBV30 and TRBJ1-5, is SQTIHQWPATLVQPVGSPLSLECTVEGTSNPNLYWYRQAAGRGLQLLFYSVGIGQISSEVPQNLSASRPQDRQFILSSKKLLLSDSGFYLCAWSVLHQPQHFGDGTRLSIL.

The rearrangement joins TRBV6-5 to TRBJ2-1, with 10 bases fitting TRBD2. The CDR3 runs 16 residues. Unmatched junction bases numbered 13, after V lost 4 bases and J lost 10 bases. CDR1 and CDR2 from the germline V gene are MNHEY and SVGAGI. As DNA, the CDR3 is TGTGCCAGCAGTTCCGAGCGGGAGGGCCCTGTAAGAGAGCAGTTCTTC. Translated: CASSSEREGPVREQFF.

This chain joins TRBV5-1 and TRBJ2-1; D may be TRBD2 (5 bases). Germline V gives CDR1 SGHRS, CDR2 YFSETQ. The V gene lost 4 bases and the J gene lost 6 bases, with 14 bases spanning the gap. The CDR3 loop spans 14 amino acids. The CDR3 loop is CASSHPTEGNEQFF. The CDR3 nucleotides are TGCGCCAGCAGCCACCCTACTGAGGGCAATGAGCAGTTCTTC.

The rearrangement links TRBV20-1 to TRBJ1-5; D is unclear. Trimming took 1 base from V and 7 from J, leaving 5 bases between them. Germline lookup yields CDR1 DFQATT and CDR2 SNEGSKA (reference sequence). The CDR3 spans 11 residues. The CDR3 spells CSARGQQPQHF. Here the CDR3 DNA reads TGCAGTGCTAGAGGGCAACAGCCCCAGCATTTT.

V is TRBV29-1 and J is TRBJ1-5, with D possibly matching TRBD1 (5 bases). The CDR3 is 13 amino acids. V shed 7 bases and J shed 7 bases, with 17 bases lying between them. CDR1 SQVTM and CDR2 ANQGSEA come from the germline V gene. This CDR3 is CSALRGLGQPQHF. CDR3 nucleotides: TGCAGCGCCCTTCGGGGGTTGGGACAGCCCCAGCATTTT.

This chain links TRBV19 with TRBJ2-3, with 11 positions matching TRBD2. Germline V gene sequence: CDR1 LNHDA, CDR2 SQIVND (reference sequence). The CDR3 is made up of 16 amino acids. J gave up 9 bases and V 6 bases, and 14 bases lay outside the gene matches. The CDR3 loop reads CASRPLLAGDLGTQYF. Written as DNA, the CDR3 is TGTGCCAGTAGACCCCTACTAGCGGGAGACCTTGGGACGCAGTATTTT.

The chain uses TRBV19 and TRBJ2-3; D remains unclear. The CDR3 spans 16 residues. Trimming took 5 bases from V and 4 from J, leaving 19 bases between them. Germline assignment: CDR1 LNHDA and CDR2 SQIVND (reference sequence). In nucleotides, the CDR3 is TGTGCCAGTAGTCCGATTGATCCGGAGAGCCCAGATACGCAGTATTTT. Its protein is CASSPIDPESPDTQYF.

The V call is TRBV6-5, the J call TRBJ2-5; possible D gene TRBD2, 5 bases. Germline V gene lookup returns CDR1 MNHEY and CDR2 SVGAGI. V shed 7 bases and J shed 2 bases, with 17 bases lying between them. There are 15 residues in the CDR3. CDR3 region: CASKTNRRGQETQYF. CDR3 bases: TGTGCCAGCAAAACGAACAGACGGGGACAAGAGACCCAGTACTTC.

This clone was counted a few times. The chain carries TRBV27 and TRBJ2-7, with D uncertain. The V end was cut by 3 bases, the J end by 0 bases, with 6 bases between. The CDR3 contains 13 residues. Germline values: CDR1 MNHEY, CDR2 SMNVEV (reference sequence). CDR3 bases: TGTGCCAGCAGTTTTTCCAGCTCCTACGAGCAGTACTTC. Translated, it gives CASSFSSSYEQYF.

J is TRBJ2-7 and V is TRBV25-1; no clear D. The germline V and J ends were trimmed by 2 bases and 3 bases, with 5 bases remaining between them. The length of the CDR3 is 12 residues. The germline CDR1 and CDR2 sequences are MGHDK and SYGVNS. This CDR3 is CASSENFYEQYF. CDR3 DNA: TGTGCCAGCAGTGAAAACTTCTACGAGCAGTACTTC.

The chain joins TRBV5-4 to TRBJ2-1; D may be TRBD2 (6 bases). V shed 0 bases and J shed 2 bases, with 9 bases lying between them. Germline CDR1 reads SGHNT; CDR2 reads YYREEE (reference sequence). This CDR3 has 15 residues. CDR3 region: CASSLGGGTYNEQFF. Written as DNA, the CDR3 is TGTGCCAGCAGCTTGGGGGGCGGGACCTACAATGAGCAGTTCTTC.

V gene TRBV3-1 (or the pseudogene TRBV3-2) combines with J gene TRBJ2-1, with 10 nucleotides matching TRBD2. V was pared by 4 bases and J by 9 bases, with 9 bases of the junction left unmatched. Germline-derived CDR1 and CDR2 are LGHDT and YNNKEL (reference sequence). This CDR3 comprises 15 residues. The CDR3 loop is CASSPRLAGRVEQFF. The CDR3 DNA is TGTGCCAGCAGCCCAAGACTAGCGGGTAGGGTTGAGCAGTTCTTC.

This chain links TRBV10-2 with TRBJ2-1, with 9 bases identical to TRBD2. This CDR3 is 14 amino acids long. CDR1 and CDR2 (germline): WSHSY, SAAADI. Trimming took 7 bases from V and 7 from J; bases not matched to a gene: 8. CDR3 sequence: CASKLAGEGNEQFF. CDR3 DNA: TGCGCCAGCAAATTAGCGGGAGAGGGGAATGAGCAGTTCTTC.

This clone was counted between two and nine times. The chain employs TRBV27 and TRBJ2-7; TRBD2 is a possible D gene (6 bases). Germline V gene data show CDR1 as MNHEY and CDR2 as SMNVEV (reference sequence). The length of the CDR3 is 12 residues. The V end lost 3 bases, the J end lost 6 bases, and 9 bases lay between the germline ends. CDR3 bases: TGTGCCAGCAGTTTTCGGGGGAGCGAGCAGTACTTC. Its translation: CASSFRGSEQYF.

The V call is TRBV19, the J call TRBJ2-2; TRBD1 aligns across 9 bases. V lost 6 bases to trimming and J lost 5 bases; unmatched junction nucleotides: 4. This CDR3 has 14 amino acids. Germline CDR1 is LNHDA and CDR2 is SQIVND (reference sequence). This CDR3 is CASRAGTGTGELFF. The CDR3 coding sequence is TGTGCCAGTAGAGCCGGGACAGGGACCGGGGAGCTGTTTTTT.

The gene calls are TRBV28 and TRBJ2-7; a weak D match, TRBD1 (6 bases). V was cut by 5 bases and J by 4 bases, with 15 bases left in between. Germline CDR1 MDHEN, CDR2 SYDVKM. This CDR3 is built from 14 residues. The CDR3 protein is CASSLPGARYEQYF. In DNA form, the CDR3 reads TGTGCCAGCAGTCTTCCAGGGGCTAGGTACGAGCAGTACTTC.

This clone showed up just a few times. The V call is TRBV10-3, the J call TRBJ1-5, with TRBD1 matching 12 bases. Germline CDR1 ENHRY, CDR2 SYGVKD. J lost 4 bases, V lost 2 bases, and 3 bases had no gene match. The CDR3 consists of 16 residues. CDR3 sequence reads: CAISEPGQGANQPQHF. The DNA of the CDR3 is TGTGCCATCAGTGAGCCGGGACAGGGGGCTAATCAGCCCCAGCATTTT.

V usage is TRBV9 and J usage is TRBJ2-1; 10 bases align to TRBD2. The CDR3 spans 16 residues. Looked up from germline, CDR1 is SGDLS and CDR2 is YYNGEE. The ends lost 4 bases at V and 10 bases at J; junction bases unmatched: 14. This CDR3 is CASSPQRLAGVEEQFF. In nucleotides, the CDR3 is TGTGCCAGCAGCCCACAGAGGCTAGCGGGAGTAGAGGAGCAGTTCTTC.

The chain combines TRBV6-5 with TRBJ2-3, with TRBD1 identical over 7 bases. Germline values: CDR1 MNHEY, CDR2 SVGAGI. The CDR3 runs to 16 residues. V gave up 0 bases and J gave up 5 bases; unmatched junction bases: 8. The DNA of the CDR3 is TGTGCCAGCAGTTACTCGTCAGACAGGGACGGAGATACGCAGTATTTT. Residues: CASSYSSDRDGDTQYF.

V gene TRBV3-1 (or the pseudogene TRBV3-2) combines with J gene TRBJ2-5; D gene ambiguous. Germline V lookup: CDR1 LGHDT, CDR2 YNNKEL (reference sequence). This CDR3 has 15 amino acids. V gave up 1 base and J gave up 3 bases, with 12 bases separating them. CDR3 loop: CASSQGLGQEETQYF. The CDR3 bases are TGTGCCAGCAGCCAAGGATTGGGCCAGGAAGAGACCCAGTACTTC.

As regards this clone: The junction departs from the called germline gene at one end, perhaps through a read error. The chain employs TRBV7-7 and TRBJ2-5; possible D gene TRBD2, 5 bases. Germline loops: CDR1 SSHAT, CDR2 FNYEAQ (reference sequence). CDR3 length equals 13 residues. CDR3 nucleotides: TGTGCTAGCAGCTTAGCAGGAGGTGGGACCCAGTACTTC. Protein product: CASSLAGGGTQYF.

The chain has TRBV4-1 and TRBJ2-5; 10 positions agree with TRBD1. The CDR3 spans 16 residues. With 0 bases clipped from V and 4 bases from J, the junction kept 5 bases outside the gene matches. Germline V lookup: CDR1 MGHRA, CDR2 YSYEKL. The CDR3 here is CASSQDRQGARETQYF. The CDR3, as DNA: TGCGCCAGCAGCCAAGATCGACAGGGGGCGCGAGAGACCCAGTACTTC.

The rearrangement uses TRBV6-6 and TRBJ1-5; D call uncertain. Germline loops: CDR1 MNHNY, CDR2 SVGAGI (reference sequence). There are 13 residues in the CDR3. V was clipped by 4 bases and J by 1 base, with 5 bases between them. DNA of the CDR3: TGTGCCAGCAGTTCCCGGAGCAATCAGCCCCAGCATTTT. Residues: CASSSRSNQPQHF.

The rearrangement uses TRBV6-5 and TRBJ2-4; unclear D gene. The germline CDR1 and CDR2 sequences are MNHEY and SVGAGI. CDR3 length equals 11 residues. The ends were cut back, 7 bases at V and 6 bases at J, with 7 bases in the middle. This CDR3 reads CASNPGNIQYF. The CDR3 DNA is TGTGCCAGCAACCCCGGAAACATTCAGTACTTC.

This chain links TRBV9 with TRBJ2-7; D remains unclear. Trimming took off 2 bases at V and 5 bases at J, with 23 bases between the two ends. The CDR3 extends over 17 amino acids. Germline V lookup: CDR1 SGDLS, CDR2 YYNGEE. Here the CDR3 DNA reads TGTGCCAGCAGCGTTCCCCTCATCAGGATCAGCCCTGACGAGCAGTACTTC. This sequence encodes CASSVPLIRISPDEQYF.

The gene calls are TRBV7-2 and TRBJ2-3, with 9 bases fitting TRBD1. V dropped 5 bases and J dropped 3; count of bases not matched to a gene: 6. This CDR3 has 15 amino acids. Per germline, CDR1 SGHTA and CDR2 FQGNSA. CDR3 nucleotide sequence: TGTGCCAGCAGCCCACCGGGACAGGGAACAGATACGCAGTATTTT. Protein product: CASSPPGQGTDTQYF. Based on the CDR3 plus reference TRBV7-2 and TRBJ2-3, the full variable domain is GAGVSQSPSNKVTEKGKDVELRCDPISGHTALYWYRQSLGQGLEFLIYFQGNSAPDKSGLPSDRFSAERTGGSVSTLTIQRTQQEDSAVYLCASSPPGQGTDTQYFGPGTRLTVL.

J is TRBJ2-1 and V is TRBV7-8, with TRBD1 matching 7 bases. Unmatched junction bases numbered 11, after V lost 4 bases and J lost 2 bases. This CDR3 region has 17 residues. Germline V gene data show CDR1 as SGHVS and CDR2 as FQNEAQ. CDR3 residues: CASSSIVTGTPYNEQFF. The CDR3 DNA is TGTGCCAGCAGCTCCATCGTGACAGGGACCCCCTACAATGAGCAGTTCTTC.

This clone was observed once. The chain links TRBV3-1 (or the pseudogene TRBV3-2) to TRBJ2-2; D unresolved. The germline V gene encodes CDR1 LGHDT and CDR2 YNNKEL (reference sequence). The V and J ends lost 1 base and 2 bases respectively, with 2 bases between them. The CDR3 loop spans 13 amino acids. CDR3 DNA sequence: TGTGCCAGCAGCCAAGTAAACACCGGGGAGCTGTTTTTT. It encodes CASSQVNTGELFF.